This T cell receptor (beta chain) was sequenced in a study of T cells in Graves' hyperthyroidism and ophthalmopathy. Study-wide results and caveats: Appearing also in blood were most of the thyroid clonotypes expanded above 0.001.

A word on this clonotype: What it recognizes is unknown.

There were TCR beta CDR3 regions amplified from RNA transcripts. First-round RT-PCR targeting the TCR CDR3 was performed with the HTBI primer set. Using its own MiXCR run on the multiplex PCR reads, TCRdb lists one record per CDR3 protein. In the table there are a few hundred thousand distinct CDR3 sequences, just under 15% of which are singletons. Germline V lookup: CDR1 SQVTM, CDR2 ANQGSEA. This CDR3 region has 14 residues. V lost 3 bases, J lost 4 bases, and 6 bases stayed unmatched. The sequence derives from a woman aged 30 to 39 with Graves' hyperthyroidism. J is TRBJ2-5 and V is TRBV29-1; 9 bases match TRBD2. The sequencing sample was made of blood. Here the CDR3 reads CSVDRTSESETQYF. The CDR3 coding sequence is TGCAGCGTTGATAGGACTAGCGAATCAGAGACCCAGTACTTC.